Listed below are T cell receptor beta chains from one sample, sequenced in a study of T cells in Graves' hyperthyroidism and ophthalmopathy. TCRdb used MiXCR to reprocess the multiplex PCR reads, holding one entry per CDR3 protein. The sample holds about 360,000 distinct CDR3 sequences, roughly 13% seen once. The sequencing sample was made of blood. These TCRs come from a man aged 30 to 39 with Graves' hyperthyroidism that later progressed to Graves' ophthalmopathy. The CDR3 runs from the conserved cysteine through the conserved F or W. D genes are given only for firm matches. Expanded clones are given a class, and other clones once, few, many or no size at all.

CDR3 DNA: TGTGCCAGCAGTCCCCGGGCGCCCCGCACAGATACGCAGTATTTT
CDR3 protein: CASSPRAPRTDTQYF
J gene: TRBJ2-3
V gene: TRBV12-3/TRBV12-4
clone size: many
D gene: -

CDR3 DNA: TGTGCCTGGAGTCTGGGACAGGGGGCCTGGTATGGCTACACCTTC
CDR3 protein: CAWSLGQGAWYGYTF
J gene: TRBJ1-2
V gene: TRBV30
clone size: -
D gene: TRBD1

CDR3 DNA: TGTGCCAGCAAGGGGCCGGGGGACTACGAGCAGTACTTC
CDR3 protein: CASKGPGDYEQYF
J gene: TRBJ2-7
V gene: TRBV6-1
clone size: many
D gene: -

CDR3 DNA: TGCAGTGCTAGTCGCGGGGTCGGAAGCAATCAGCCCCAGCATTTT
CDR3 protein: CSASRGVGSNQPQHF
J gene: TRBJ1-5
V gene: TRBV20-1
clone size: -
D gene: -

CDR3 DNA: TGCGCCAGCAGGCCGACAGATTACAATTCACCCCTCCACTTT
CDR3 protein: CASRPTDYNSPLHF
J gene: TRBJ1-6
V gene: TRBV5-1
clone size: -
D gene: -

CDR3 DNA: TGTGCCAGCTCACCGGAATACGGGGATAATTACGAGCAGTACTTC
CDR3 protein: CASSPEYGDNYEQYF
J gene: TRBJ2-7
V gene: TRBV18
clone size: few
D gene: -

CDR3 DNA: TGCAGTGCTAAAGAGGGTGGCGGGGGGGGGTACAATGAGCAGTTCTTC
CDR3 protein: CSAKEGGGGGYNEQFF
J gene: TRBJ2-1
V gene: TRBV20-1
clone size: many
D gene: TRBD2

CDR3 DNA: TGTGCCAGCAGTACTCTAGCGGACCGGTACAATCAGCCCCAGCATTTT
CDR3 protein: CASSTLADRYNQPQHF
J gene: TRBJ1-5
V gene: TRBV12-3/TRBV12-4
clone size: many
D gene: -

CDR3 DNA: TGTGCCAGCAGCTTGGGGGGAACAGCCCGGCCCAATGAGCAGTTCTTC
CDR3 protein: CASSLGGTARPNEQFF
J gene: TRBJ2-1
V gene: TRBV11-3
clone size: many
D gene: -

CDR3 DNA: TGTGCCAGCAGTTTATGGCTCTCTGGGGCCAACGTCCTGACTTTC
CDR3 protein: CASSLWLSGANVLTF
J gene: TRBJ2-6
V gene: TRBV27
clone size: many
D gene: -